The 22 T cell receptor beta chains given below trace back to one sample, sequenced in a study of OX40 agonist ivuxolimab in advanced cancers. Measured with immunoSEQ multiplex PCR; TCRdb has only the in-frame clones, and not every one. In the table there are tens of thousands of clones, roughly nine tenths of which are singletons. Specimen: CD4+ or CD8+ T cells sorted from blood, collected in a trial of the OX40 agonist ivuxolimab. These receptors were obtained from an adult with an advanced solid tumor such as melanoma, head and neck, liver or kidney cancer.

The rearrangement links TRBV29-1 to TRBJ2-2, with D uncertain. The CDR3 is 14 residues long. Trimming pared 4 bases from V and 0 bases from J, leaving 9 bases between. Germline V lookup: CDR1 SQVTM, CDR2 ANQGSEA. The CDR3 loop reads CSVGTDPNTGELFF. The CDR3 DNA is TGCAGCGTTGGAACAGATCCGAACACCGGGGAGCTGTTTTTT.

The chain recombines TRBV4-1 with TRBJ2-1, with TRBD2 matching 8 bases. Germline lookup yields CDR1 MGHRA and CDR2 YSYEKL. Germline trimming cut 1 base from V and 7 bases from J; bases unmatched to any gene: 18. There are 19 residues in the CDR3. The CDR3 loop is CASSQVSPPEAGARNEQFF. CDR3 nucleotide sequence: TGCGCCAGCAGCCAAGTATCCCCTCCAGAAGCGGGAGCTAGGAATGAGCAGTTCTTC.

The V gene is TRBV21-1, the J gene TRBJ1-4; the DNA was not used to check the table's D call, TRBD1. TRBV21-1 is reported as a pseudogene. The length of the CDR3 is 14 residues. The CDR3 protein is CASNRRATNEKLFF. DNA for the CDR3: TGTGCCAGCAACAGACGTGCAACTAATGAAAAACTGTTTTTT.

V gene TRBV2 combines with J gene TRBJ1-2, with 8 nucleotides matching TRBD1. In germline, CDR1 is SNHLY, CDR2 FYNNEI. J gave up 4 bases and V 0 bases, and 7 bases lay outside the gene matches. The CDR3 has 16 residues. Written as DNA, the CDR3 is TGTGCCAGCAGTGAAGCGTTTCGGACAGGGACCTATGGCTACACCTTC. This encodes CASSEAFRTGTYGYTF.

This chain joins TRBV4-2 and TRBJ1-6, with a tentative D call TRBD1 (5 bases). Trimming removed 0 bases at V and 0 bases at J, with 9 bases between. In germline, CDR1 is LGHNA, CDR2 YNFKEQ. This CDR3 has 17 residues. The CDR3 here is CASSQDGAGSYNSPLHF. The CDR3 bases are TGTGCCAGCAGCCAAGACGGGGCTGGCTCCTATAATTCACCCCTCCACTTT.

The V gene is TRBV12-5, the J gene TRBJ2-2, with no clear D. Germline V gene sequence: CDR1 LGHNT, CDR2 FRNRAP. The V gene lost 6 bases and the J gene lost 7 bases, with 15 bases spanning the gap. The CDR3 consists of 14 residues. The DNA of the CDR3 is TGTGCTAGTGGAATAAGGCCCAGTGGCGGGGAGCTGTTTTTT. Translation: CASGIRPSGGELFF.

This clone has a single count. V usage is TRBV30 and J usage is TRBJ2-2, with TRBD2 as a possible D gene (6 bases). Germline CDR1 GTSNPN, CDR2 SVGIG (reference sequence). The CDR3 covers 14 residues. Trimming removed 0 bases at V and 5 bases at J, with 10 bases between. In DNA form, the CDR3 reads TGTGCCTGGAGTGTAATCGGGGGAACCGGGGAGCTGTTTTTT. This encodes CAWSVIGGTGELFF.

The V call is TRBV5-6, the J call TRBJ2-5; TRBD2 matches at 11 bases. CDR3 length equals 16 residues. CDR1 is SGHDT and CDR2 is YYEEEE in the germline V gene. V shed 4 bases, J shed 4 bases, and the junction held 9 bases outside the gene matches. The CDR3 DNA is TGTGCCAGCAGCCCTCTAGCGGGAGGCTGGTCAGAGACCCAGTACTTC. Its translation: CASSPLAGGWSETQYF.

The chain carries TRBV7-2 and TRBJ2-7; D remains ambiguous. The CDR3 is 14 amino acids. Trimming left V 7 bases short and J 3 bases short, with 16 bases between. From germline, CDR1 is SGHTA and CDR2 FQGNSA. The CDR3 region has the DNA TGTGCCAGCAACGAGAAGGGTCCTTACTACGAGCAGTACTTC. It translates to CASNEKGPYYEQYF.

The chain links TRBV2 to TRBJ1-6; D not certain. V was trimmed by 8 bases and J by 6 bases, leaving 8 bases between them. The CDR3 runs to 12 residues. CDR1 SNHLY and CDR2 FYNNEI come from the germline V gene. CDR3 coding DNA: TGTGCCAGCGGCGACTCTAATTCACCCCTCCACTTT. Encoded protein: CASGDSNSPLHF. Full variable domain (rest looked up from reference TRBV2 and TRBJ1-6): EPEVTQTPSHQVTQMGQEVILRCVPISNHLYFYWYRQILGQKVEFLVSFYNNEISEKSEIFDDQFSVERPDGSNFTLKIRSTKLEDSAMYFCASGDSNSPLHFGNGTRLTVT.

The chain employs TRBV6-4 and TRBJ1-5, with 7 bases identical to TRBD1. Germline lookup yields CDR1 MRHNA and CDR2 SNTAGT. After removal of 3 bases from V and 6 bases from J, the junction contained 11 bases not matched to a gene. The CDR3 length is 16 residues. CDR3 in DNA: TGTGCCAGCAGTGATAGAGTACAGGGGTACGGTCAGCCCCAGCATTTT. Encoded protein: CASSDRVQGYGQPQHF.

The V and J genes are TRBV10-3 and TRBJ2-7, with 7 bases aligning to TRBD2. Germline trimming cut 6 bases from V and 6 bases from J; bases unmatched to any gene: 17. The germline CDR1 and CDR2 sequences are ENHRY and SYGVKD. The CDR3 covers 16 residues. CDR3 nucleotides: TGTGCCATCAGGGGCGGTAGGGCGGGAGTGTTGGGCGAGCAGTACTTC. Protein: CAIRGGRAGVLGEQYF.

The table lists this clone with a few counts. The chain is built from TRBV30 and TRBJ1-1; D ambiguous. The V and J ends lost 1 base and 0 bases respectively, with 6 bases between them. The CDR3 covers 13 residues. Germline assignment: CDR1 GTSNPN and CDR2 SVGIG (reference sequence). This CDR3 reads CAWSGELNTEAFF. The CDR3 DNA follows: TGTGCCTGGAGTGGTGAGTTGAACACTGAAGCTTTCTTT.

V and J are TRBV11-3 and TRBJ2-3, with D perhaps matching TRBD1 or TRBD2 (6 bases each). This CDR3 has 15 amino acids. V lost 1 base, J lost 3 bases, and 11 bases lay in between. From germline, CDR1 is SGHNT and CDR2 YENEEA. In nucleotides, the CDR3 is TGTGCCAGCAGCTTAGGGGGGGCGGAGACAGATACGCAGTATTTT. Translated: CASSLGGAETDTQYF.

The chain joins TRBV18 to TRBJ1-2, with D unresolved. The CDR3 extends over 13 amino acids. Trimming removed 2 bases from V and 4 bases from J, with 8 bases in between. In germline, CDR1 is KGHSH, CDR2 LQKENI. The CDR3 DNA follows: TGTGCCAGCTCACCAGTGGCAGCCTATGGCTACACCTTC. This codes for CASSPVAAYGYTF.

This clone was detected only once. V is TRBV5-1 and J is TRBJ1-5, with 7 bases lining up with TRBD1. Germline loops: CDR1 SGHRS, CDR2 YFSETQ. The CDR3 is 20 residues long. After removal of 0 bases from V and 5 bases from J, the junction contained 20 bases not matched to a gene. CDR3 coding DNA: TGCGCCAGCAGCTTGGAAGGGGGAGGGGTGTCGGGACAGTTCCATCAGCCCCAGCATTTT. The encoded protein is CASSLEGGGVSGQFHQPQHF.

This clone showed up just a few times. The chain has TRBV5-1 and TRBJ2-5; D uncertain. Looked up from germline, CDR1 is SGHRS and CDR2 is YFSETQ. This CDR3 comprises 14 residues. V lost 2 bases to trimming and J lost 1 base, with 9 bases between them. The chain's CDR3 is CASSFREFQETQYF. Here the CDR3 DNA reads TGCGCCAGCAGCTTTCGAGAGTTCCAAGAGACCCAGTACTTC.

V and J are TRBV11-2 and TRBJ1-4; unclear D gene. The CDR3 is 15 amino acids. Germline CDR1 reads SGHAT; CDR2 reads FQNNGV. The V and J ends lost 2 bases and 4 bases respectively, with 11 bases between them. The CDR3 is CASSLNGQINEKLFF. The CDR3 bases are TGTGCCAGCAGCTTAAACGGTCAGATTAATGAAAAACTGTTTTTT.

This chain uses TRBV5-1 with TRBJ1-3; D possibly corresponds to TRBD1 (5 bases). Trimming stripped 6 bases from V and 7 bases from J, with 17 bases between. CDR3 size: 14 residues. The germline V gene has CDR1 SGHRS and CDR2 YFSETQ. In DNA form, the CDR3 reads TGCGCCAGCACCCAAGACAGCGCCGCTAACACCATATATTTT. Residues: CASTQDSAANTIYF.

The count of this clone is one. The chain joins TRBV5-1 to TRBJ1-6, with D hard to call. The CDR3 extends over 14 amino acids. Germline CDR1 SGHRS, CDR2 YFSETQ. V was cut by 3 bases and J by 7 bases, with 11 bases left in between. Here the CDR3 DNA reads TGCGCCAGCAGCTCGGGAGCGGGAAATTCACCCCTCCACTTT. As protein: CASSSGAGNSPLHF.

This clone was observed once. The chain has TRBV2 and TRBJ1-1; D is uncertain. The germline V gene encodes CDR1 SNHLY and CDR2 FYNNEI. Trimming took off 8 bases at V and 4 bases at J, with 17 bases between the two ends. This CDR3 has 14 amino acids. CDR3 bases: TGTGCCAGCCGAAGGTCCTGGGCGGGCACTGAAGCTTTCTTT. It encodes CASRRSWAGTEAFF. The variable domain in full, with the rest retrieved from reference TRBV2 and TRBJ1-1, is EPEVTQTPSHQVTQMGQEVILRCVPISNHLYFYWYRQILGQKVEFLVSFYNNEISEKSEIFDDQFSVERPDGSNFTLKIRSTKLEDSAMYFCASRRSWAGTEAFFGQGTRLTVV.

The chain is built from TRBV5-1 and TRBJ1-3, with D tentatively TRBD1 (6 bases). V dropped 4 bases and J dropped 3 bases, with 14 bases sitting between them. The CDR3 runs to 15 residues. Looked up from germline, CDR1 is SGHRS and CDR2 is YFSETQ. Here the CDR3 reads CASSPGGQYGNTIYF. Written as DNA, the CDR3 is TGCGCCAGCAGCCCTGGGGGGCAGTATGGAAACACCATATATTTT.